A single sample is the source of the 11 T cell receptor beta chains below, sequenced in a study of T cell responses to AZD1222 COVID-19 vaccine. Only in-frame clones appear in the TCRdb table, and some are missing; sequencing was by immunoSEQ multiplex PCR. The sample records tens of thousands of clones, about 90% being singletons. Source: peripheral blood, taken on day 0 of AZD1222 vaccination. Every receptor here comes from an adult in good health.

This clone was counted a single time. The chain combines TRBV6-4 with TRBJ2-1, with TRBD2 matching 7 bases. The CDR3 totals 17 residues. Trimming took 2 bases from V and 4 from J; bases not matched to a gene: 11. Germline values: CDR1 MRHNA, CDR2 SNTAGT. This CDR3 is CASSDIPLAIQYNEQFF. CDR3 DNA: TGTGCCAGCAGTGACATCCCACTAGCGATACAGTACAATGAGCAGTTCTTC.

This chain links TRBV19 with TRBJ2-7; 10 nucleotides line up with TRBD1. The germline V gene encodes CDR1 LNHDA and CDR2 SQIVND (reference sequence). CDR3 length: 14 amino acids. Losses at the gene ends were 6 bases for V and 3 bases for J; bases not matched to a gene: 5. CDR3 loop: CASSGTGVVYEQYF. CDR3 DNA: TGTGCCAGTAGCGGGACAGGGGTTGTCTACGAGCAGTACTTC.

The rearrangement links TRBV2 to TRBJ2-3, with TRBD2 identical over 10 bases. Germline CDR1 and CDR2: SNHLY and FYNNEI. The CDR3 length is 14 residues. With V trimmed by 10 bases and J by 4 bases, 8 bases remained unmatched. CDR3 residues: CATATSGYPDTQYF. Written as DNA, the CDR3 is TGTGCCACCGCGACTAGCGGGTACCCAGATACGCAGTATTTT.

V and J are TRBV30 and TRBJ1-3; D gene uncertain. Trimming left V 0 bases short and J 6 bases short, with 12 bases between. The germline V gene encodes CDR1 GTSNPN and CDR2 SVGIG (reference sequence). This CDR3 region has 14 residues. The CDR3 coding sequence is TGTGCCTGGAGTGTAGGCTTGAAAACAAACACCATATATTTT. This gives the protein CAWSVGLKTNTIYF.

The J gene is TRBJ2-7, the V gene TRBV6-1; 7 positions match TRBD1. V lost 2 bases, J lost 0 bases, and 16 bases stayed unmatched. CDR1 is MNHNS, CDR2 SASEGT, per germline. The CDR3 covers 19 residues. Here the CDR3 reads CASSEMIILRGTASYEQYF. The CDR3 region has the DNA TGTGCCAGCAGTGAAATGATAATCCTCCGAGGGACAGCCTCCTACGAGCAGTACTTC.

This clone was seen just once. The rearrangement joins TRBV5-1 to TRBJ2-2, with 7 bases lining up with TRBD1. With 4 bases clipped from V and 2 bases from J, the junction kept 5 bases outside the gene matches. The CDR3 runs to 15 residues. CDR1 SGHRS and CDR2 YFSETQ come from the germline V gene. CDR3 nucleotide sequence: TGCGCCAGCAGCCTGGACAGGCTAAACACCGGGGAGCTGTTTTTT. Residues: CASSLDRLNTGELFF.

The CDR3 region is CATSRDRGDRGRGYTF. In DNA, the CDR3 is TGTGCCACCAGCAGAGATCGGGGCGACAGGGGAAGGGGCTACACCTTC. V usage is TRBV15 and J usage is TRBJ1-2, with 8 bases matching TRBD1. The CDR3 contains 16 residues. From germline, CDR1 is LNHNV and CDR2 YYDKDF (reference sequence). J lost 8 bases, V lost 0 bases, and 11 bases had no gene match.

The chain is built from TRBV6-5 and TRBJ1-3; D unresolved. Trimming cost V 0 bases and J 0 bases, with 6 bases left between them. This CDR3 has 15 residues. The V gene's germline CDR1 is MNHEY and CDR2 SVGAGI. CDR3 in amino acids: CASSYSGDSGNTIYF. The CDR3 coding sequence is TGTGCCAGCAGTTACTCGGGCGACTCTGGAAACACCATATATTTT.

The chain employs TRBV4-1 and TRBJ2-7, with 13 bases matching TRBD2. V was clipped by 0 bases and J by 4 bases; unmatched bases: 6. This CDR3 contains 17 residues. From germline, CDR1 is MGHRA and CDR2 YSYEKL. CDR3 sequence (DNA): TGCGCCAGCAGCCAAGAAACGGGACTAGCGGGACGTTACGAGCAGTACTTC. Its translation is CASSQETGLAGRYEQYF.

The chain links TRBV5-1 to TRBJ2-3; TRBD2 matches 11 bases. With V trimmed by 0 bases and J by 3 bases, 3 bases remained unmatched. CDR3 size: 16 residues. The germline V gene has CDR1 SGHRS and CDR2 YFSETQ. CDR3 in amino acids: CASSLASSGGTDTQYF. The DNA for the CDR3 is TGCGCCAGCAGCTTGGCGTCTAGCGGGGGGACAGATACGCAGTATTTT.

The CDR3 DNA sequence: TGTGCCATAAGAGGGCAGTATAACACCGGGGAGCTGTTTTTT. This codes for CAIRGQYNTGELFF. The gene calls are TRBV10-3 and TRBJ2-2; perhaps TRBD2 as D (5 bases). Between the trimmed V and J ends, which lost 9 bases and 2 bases, there was a span of 13 bases. This CDR3 spans 14 amino acids. Germline CDR1 reads ENHRY; CDR2 reads SYGVKD.